This T cell receptor beta chain is drawn from a study of response to subunit inactivated influenza vaccine. One entry per CDR3 protein, called by TCRdb with MiXCR from the RT-PCR reads. Of around 850,000 distinct CDR3 sequences in the sample, around 20% were seen once. The CDR3 contains 13 residues. Germline V CDR1 and CDR2: KGHDR, SFDVKD. Trimming stripped 4 bases from V and 3 bases from J, with 6 bases between. Source: PBMCs from blood, taken more than 4 days after vaccination. The receptor's source is a man aged 50 or older who received an inactivated influenza vaccine. The V call is TRBV24-1, the J call TRBJ2-1; D not certain. The DNA of the CDR3 is TGTGCCACCAGTGAGCCGATCTACAATGAGCAGTTCTTC. Residues: CATSEPIYNEQFF.